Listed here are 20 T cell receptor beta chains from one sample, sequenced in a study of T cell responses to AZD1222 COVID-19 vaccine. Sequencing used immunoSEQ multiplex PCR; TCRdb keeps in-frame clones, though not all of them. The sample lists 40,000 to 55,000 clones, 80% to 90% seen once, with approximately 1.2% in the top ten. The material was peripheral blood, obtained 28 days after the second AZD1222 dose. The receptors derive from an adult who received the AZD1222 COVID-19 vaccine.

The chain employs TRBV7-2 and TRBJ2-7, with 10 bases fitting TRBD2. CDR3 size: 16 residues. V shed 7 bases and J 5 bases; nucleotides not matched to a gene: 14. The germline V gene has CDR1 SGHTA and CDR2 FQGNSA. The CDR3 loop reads CASTPKGGTSANEQYF. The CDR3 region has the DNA TGTGCCAGCACTCCCAAGGGGGGGACTAGCGCCAACGAGCAGTACTTC. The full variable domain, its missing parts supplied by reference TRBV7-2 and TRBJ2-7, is GAGVSQSPSNKVTEKGKDVELRCDPISGHTALYWYRQSLGQGLEFLIYFQGNSAPDKSGLPSDRFSAERTGGSVSTLTIQRTQQEDSAVYLCASTPKGGTSANEQYFGPGTRLTVT.

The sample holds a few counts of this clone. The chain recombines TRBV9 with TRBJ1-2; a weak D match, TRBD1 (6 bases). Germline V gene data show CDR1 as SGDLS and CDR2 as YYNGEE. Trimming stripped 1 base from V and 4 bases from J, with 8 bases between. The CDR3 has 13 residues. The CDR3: CASSVLGGYGYTF. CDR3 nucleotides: TGTGCCAGCAGCGTATTAGGGGGCTATGGCTACACCTTC.

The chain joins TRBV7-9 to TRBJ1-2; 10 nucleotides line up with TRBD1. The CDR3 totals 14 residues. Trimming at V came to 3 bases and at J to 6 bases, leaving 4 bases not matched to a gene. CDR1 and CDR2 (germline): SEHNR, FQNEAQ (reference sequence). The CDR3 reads CASSFSGTGDGYTF. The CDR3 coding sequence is TGTGCCAGCAGCTTCTCTGGGACAGGGGATGGCTACACCTTC.

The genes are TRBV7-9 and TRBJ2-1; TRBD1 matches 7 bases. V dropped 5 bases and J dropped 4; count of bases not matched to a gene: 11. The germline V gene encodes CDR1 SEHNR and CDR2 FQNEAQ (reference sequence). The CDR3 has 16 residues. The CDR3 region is CASSPSDRQLYNEQFF. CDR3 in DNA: TGTGCCAGCAGCCCGTCGGACAGGCAACTTTACAATGAGCAGTTCTTC.

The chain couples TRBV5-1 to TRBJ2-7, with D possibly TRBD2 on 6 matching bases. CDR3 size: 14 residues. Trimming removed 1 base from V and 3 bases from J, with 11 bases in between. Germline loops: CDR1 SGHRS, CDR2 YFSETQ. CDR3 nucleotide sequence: TGCGCCAGCAGCTTGACGGGAGTGATCTACGAGCAGTACTTC. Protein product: CASSLTGVIYEQYF.

This chain's CDR3 is CASSSEGTYQSDEQFF. The CDR3 region has the DNA TGCGCCAGCAGCTCAGAGGGGACCTACCAATCGGATGAGCAGTTCTTC. The chain joins TRBV5-1 to TRBJ2-1; D possibly matches TRBD1 or TRBD2 (5 bases each). Germline loops: CDR1 SGHRS, CDR2 YFSETQ. V was cut by 3 bases and J by 8 bases, with 21 bases left in between. The CDR3 is 16 residues long.

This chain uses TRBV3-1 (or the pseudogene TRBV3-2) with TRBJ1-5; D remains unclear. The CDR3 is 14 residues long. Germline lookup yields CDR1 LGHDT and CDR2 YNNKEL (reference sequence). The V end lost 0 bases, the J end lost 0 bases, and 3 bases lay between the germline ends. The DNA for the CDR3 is TGTGCCAGCAGCCAAGAATATAGCAATCAGCCCCAGCATTTT. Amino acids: CASSQEYSNQPQHF.

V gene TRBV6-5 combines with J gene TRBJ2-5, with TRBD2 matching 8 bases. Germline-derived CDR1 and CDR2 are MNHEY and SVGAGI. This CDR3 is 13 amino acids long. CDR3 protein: CAVAGYYQETQYF. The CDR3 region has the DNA TGTGCAGTAGCGGGATACTACCAAGAGACCCAGTACTTC.

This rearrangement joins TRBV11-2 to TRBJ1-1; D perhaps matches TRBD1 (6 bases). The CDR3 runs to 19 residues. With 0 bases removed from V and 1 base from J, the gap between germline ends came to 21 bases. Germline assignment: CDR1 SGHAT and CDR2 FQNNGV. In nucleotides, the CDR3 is TGTGCCAGCAGCTTAGATAGGGGGGGGCTGACCCCCCAGAACACTGAAGCTTTCTTT. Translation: CASSLDRGGLTPQNTEAFF. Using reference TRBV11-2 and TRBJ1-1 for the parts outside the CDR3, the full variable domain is EAGVAQSPRYKIIEKRQSVAFWCNPISGHATLYWYQQILGQGPKLLIQFQNNGVVDDSQLPKDRFSAERLKGVDSTLKIQPAKLEDSAVYLCASSLDRGGLTPQNTEAFFGQGTRLTVV.

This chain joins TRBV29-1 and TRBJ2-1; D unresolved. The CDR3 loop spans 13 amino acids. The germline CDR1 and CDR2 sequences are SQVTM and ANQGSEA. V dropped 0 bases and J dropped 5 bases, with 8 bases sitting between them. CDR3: CSVEDGVNNEQFF. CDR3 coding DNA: TGCAGCGTTGAAGATGGGGTCAACAATGAGCAGTTCTTC.

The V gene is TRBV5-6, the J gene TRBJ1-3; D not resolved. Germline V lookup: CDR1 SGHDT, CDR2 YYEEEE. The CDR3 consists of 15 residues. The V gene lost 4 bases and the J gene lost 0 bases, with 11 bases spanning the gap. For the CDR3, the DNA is TGTGCCAGCAGCCCCGGACGGTACTCTGGAAACACCATATATTTT. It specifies CASSPGRYSGNTIYF.

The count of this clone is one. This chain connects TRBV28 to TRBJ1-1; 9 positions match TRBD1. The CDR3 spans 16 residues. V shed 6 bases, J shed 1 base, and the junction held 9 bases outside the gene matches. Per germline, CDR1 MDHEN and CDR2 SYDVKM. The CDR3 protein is CASRGSGQGPNTEAFF. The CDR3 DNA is TGTGCCAGCAGGGGGAGTGGACAGGGGCCGAACACTGAAGCTTTCTTT.

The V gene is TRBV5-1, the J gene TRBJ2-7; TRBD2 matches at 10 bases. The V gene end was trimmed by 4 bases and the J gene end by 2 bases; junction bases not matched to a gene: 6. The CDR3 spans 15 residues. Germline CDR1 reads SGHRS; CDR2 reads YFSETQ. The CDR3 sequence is CASSLGLAVPYEQYF. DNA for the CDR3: TGCGCCAGCAGCCTCGGACTAGCGGTACCCTACGAGCAGTACTTC.

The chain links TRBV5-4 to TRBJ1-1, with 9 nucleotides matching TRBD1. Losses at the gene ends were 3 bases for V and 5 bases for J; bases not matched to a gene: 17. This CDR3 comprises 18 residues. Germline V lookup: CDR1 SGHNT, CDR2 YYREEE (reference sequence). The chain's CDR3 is CASSSPHGQGTYETEAFF. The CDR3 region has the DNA TGTGCCAGCAGCTCCCCTCATGGACAGGGGACTTATGAAACTGAAGCTTTCTTT.

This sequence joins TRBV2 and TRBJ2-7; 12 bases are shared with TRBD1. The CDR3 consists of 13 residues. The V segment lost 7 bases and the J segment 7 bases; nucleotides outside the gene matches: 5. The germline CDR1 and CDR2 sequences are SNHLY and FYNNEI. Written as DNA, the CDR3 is TGTGCCAGCAAGGGACAGGGGGCGGGTGAGCAGTACTTC. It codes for CASKGQGAGEQYF. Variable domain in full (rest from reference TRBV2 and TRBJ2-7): EPEVTQTPSHQVTQMGQEVILRCVPISNHLYFYWYRQILGQKVEFLVSFYNNEISEKSEIFDDQFSVERPDGSNFTLKIRSTKLEDSAMYFCASKGQGAGEQYFGPGTRLTVT.

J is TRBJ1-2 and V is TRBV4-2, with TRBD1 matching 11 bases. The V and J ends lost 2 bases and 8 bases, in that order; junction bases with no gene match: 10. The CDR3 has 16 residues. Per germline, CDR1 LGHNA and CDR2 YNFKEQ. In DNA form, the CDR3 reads TGTGCCAGCAGCCAAAATGGCGGGACAGGGGGATTCGGCTACACCTTC. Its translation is CASSQNGGTGGFGYTF.

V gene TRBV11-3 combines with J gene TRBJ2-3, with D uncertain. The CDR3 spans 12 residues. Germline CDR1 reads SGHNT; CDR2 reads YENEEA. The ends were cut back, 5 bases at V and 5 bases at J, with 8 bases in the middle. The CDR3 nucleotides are TGTGCCAGCAGCGATCCTGGAGATACGCAGTATTTT. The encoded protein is CASSDPGDTQYF.

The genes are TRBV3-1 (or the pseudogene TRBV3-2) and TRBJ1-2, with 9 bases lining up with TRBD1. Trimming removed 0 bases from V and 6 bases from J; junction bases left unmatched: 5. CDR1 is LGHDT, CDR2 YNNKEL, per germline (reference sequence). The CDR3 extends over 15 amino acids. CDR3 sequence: CASSQDLRDRDGYTF. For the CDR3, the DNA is TGTGCCAGCAGCCAAGATCTCCGGGACAGGGATGGCTACACCTTC.

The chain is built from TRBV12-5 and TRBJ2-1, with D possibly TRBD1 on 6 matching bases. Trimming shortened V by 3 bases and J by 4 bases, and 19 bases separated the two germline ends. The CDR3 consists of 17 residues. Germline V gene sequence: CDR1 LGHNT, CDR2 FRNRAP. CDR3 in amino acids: CASGFSVSGTQYNEQFF. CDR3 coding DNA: TGTGCTAGTGGTTTCTCAGTGAGTGGGACACAGTACAATGAGCAGTTCTTC.

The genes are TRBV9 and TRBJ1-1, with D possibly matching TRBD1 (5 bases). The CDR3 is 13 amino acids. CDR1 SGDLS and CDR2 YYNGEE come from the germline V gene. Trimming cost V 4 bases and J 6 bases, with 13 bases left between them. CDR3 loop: CASSYQGAAEAFF. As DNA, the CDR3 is TGTGCCAGCAGCTACCAAGGGGCGGCTGAAGCTTTCTTT.